Described below is a single TCR beta chain sequence and its context. In the source study's methods: Amplification from reference gene primers served as the basis for estimated nucleated cell counts. The method was immunoSEQ multiplex PCR; TCRdb's version includes in-frame clones alone and lacks a portion of them. That table supplies the V and J calls and clone size; D and trimming were determined from the DNA. The table has a few hundred thousand clones, 80% seen once; the top ten hold over 7%. This record comes from a study of blood T cell repertoires in COVID-19. As for the study in general: Italy, Spain and the United States were the sources of the convalescent and acute COVID-19 samples. Sample material is recorded as cDNA or gDNA derived from T cells, B-cell-depleted T cells, or PBMCs.

V lost 6 bases and J lost 0, with 7 bases in between. The CDR3 loop spans 13 amino acids. Germline V gives CDR1 MNHEY, CDR2 SVGEGT. Cohort assignment relied on participant-reported clinical history. The rearrangement joins TRBV6-2 or TRBV6-3 to TRBJ2-3; a possible D gene is TRBD1 (5 bases). The origin of this receptor is a woman aged 40 to 49 with acute COVID-19. What was sequenced was PBMCs or T cells enriched from blood (not recorded which). CDR3 loop: CASSRQSTDTQYF. CDR3 bases: TGTGCCAGCAGCCGACAGAGCACAGATACGCAGTATTTT.